What follows is one T cell receptor beta chain and its context. Its antigen is not known. Random hexamers were used to reverse transcribe the RNA input (about 0.5 to 1 ug). Multiplex immunoSEQ PCR targeted 54 Vbeta and 13 Jbeta TCR beta segments. TCRdb re-analysed the immunoSEQ multiplex PCR reads in MiXCR, keeping a single row per CDR3 protein. The sample carries 190,000 or so distinct CDR3 sequences, about 95% recorded once. The sample belongs to a study of CD8 T cells in Susac syndrome. Germline V CDR1 and CDR2: SGHNT, YENEEA. The V and J ends lost 5 bases and 6 bases, in that order; junction bases with no gene match: 7. The CDR3 consists of 14 residues. Overall study findings and caveats: It was acknowledged by the study that relatively few individuals were included in its TCR sequencing and HLA analysis.

While CD8+ and CD4+ T cells were isolated negatively, TEMRA cells were enriched by FACS. The sequenced sample consisted of CD4+ T cells from PBMCs. This rearrangement joins TRBV11-3 to TRBJ2-1; 7 positions agree with TRBD2. The clonotype comes from a human donor with multiple sclerosis. CDR3 amino acids: CASSPRAGANEQFF. DNA for the CDR3: TGTGCCAGCAGCCCTAGGGCGGGAGCCAATGAGCAGTTCTTC.